What follows are 31 T cell receptor beta chains derived from one specimen sequenced in a study of blood T cell repertoires in COVID-19. The method was immunoSEQ multiplex PCR; TCRdb's version includes in-frame clones alone and lacks a portion of them. The sample records 95,000 to 150,000 clones, about 80% being singletons. The specimen sequenced was peripheral blood. The origin of the receptors is a woman aged 50 to 60 with acute or convalescent COVID-19.

This clone was observed once. The chain joins TRBV28 to TRBJ1-1, with 8 bases lining up with TRBD1. This CDR3 region has 14 residues. The V and J ends lost 5 bases and 6 bases, in that order; junction bases with no gene match: 8. Looked up from germline, CDR1 is MDHEN and CDR2 is SYDVKM. The CDR3 reads CASSPPHRGSEAFF. DNA of the CDR3: TGTGCCAGCAGTCCTCCCCACAGGGGGTCTGAAGCTTTCTTT.

The chain combines TRBV10-3 with TRBJ1-1; a possible D gene is TRBD1 (5 bases). This CDR3 has 14 residues. Germline values: CDR1 ENHRY, CDR2 SYGVKD. Trimming removed 2 bases from V and 1 base from J, with 8 bases in between. CDR3: CAISETGENTEAFF. The CDR3 DNA follows: TGTGCCATCAGTGAGACAGGCGAGAACACTGAAGCTTTCTTT.

The rearrangement links TRBV21-1 to TRBJ1-4. TRBV21-1 is a recognized pseudogene. The CDR3 is 13 residues long. The CDR3 bases are TGTGCCAGGCTCGACGGGCGGGATGAAAAACTGTTTTTT. Translated: CARLDGRDEKLFF.

This clone was seen repeatedly, ten times or more. The chain links TRBV10-1 to TRBJ2-3; weak D call: TRBD2 (5 bases). Trimming cost V 0 bases and J 3 bases, with 10 bases left between them. Germline V gene data show CDR1 as WNHNN and CDR2 as SYGVQD (reference sequence). The CDR3 contains 15 residues. CDR3 protein: CASSESSLATDTQYF. The CDR3 coding sequence is TGCGCCAGCAGTGAGTCGAGTCTAGCTACAGATACGCAGTATTTT.

The genes are TRBV7-9 and TRBJ1-1; 7 bases map to TRBD1. The CDR3 spans 14 residues. The V gene's germline CDR1 is SEHNR and CDR2 FQNEAQ (reference sequence). V was pared by 1 base and J by 1 base, with 0 bases of the junction left unmatched. For the CDR3, the DNA is TGTGCCAGCAGCTTAGGGACAGGGAACACTGAAGCTTTCTTT. It encodes CASSLGTGNTEAFF.

The chain employs TRBV7-2 and TRBJ1-1, with D possibly TRBD1 on 6 matching bases. CDR1 SGHTA and CDR2 FQGNSA come from the germline V gene. V was cut by 2 bases and J by 5 bases, with 12 bases left in between. This CDR3 has 14 residues. CDR3 amino acids: CASSLLGGLTEAFF. The DNA for the CDR3 is TGTGCCAGCAGCTTATTAGGGGGTTTGACTGAAGCTTTCTTT.

V and J are TRBV3-1 (or the pseudogene TRBV3-2) and TRBJ1-1; possibly TRBD1 for D (6 bases). Germline values: CDR1 LGHDT, CDR2 YNNKEL (reference sequence). The CDR3 extends over 16 amino acids. Trimming stripped 4 bases from V and 0 bases from J, with 15 bases between. Written as DNA, the CDR3 is TGTGCCAGCAGCCCCGGACAGTTATACATGAACACTGAAGCTTTCTTT. Translation: CASSPGQLYMNTEAFF.

The chain combines TRBV24-1 with TRBJ1-2; unclear D gene. The CDR3 runs 13 residues. Trimming cost V 3 bases and J 1 base, with 5 bases left between them. In germline, CDR1 is KGHDR, CDR2 SFDVKD. CDR3: CATSDGLNYGYTF. Written as DNA, the CDR3 is TGTGCCACCAGTGATGGACTTAACTATGGCTACACCTTC.

CDR3 sequence (DNA): TGTGCCAGCAGCGCACAGAAGAACACTGAAGCTTTCTTT. Translation gives CASSAQKNTEAFF. The V gene is TRBV11-3, the J gene TRBJ1-1; no clear D. The germline V gene encodes CDR1 SGHNT and CDR2 YENEEA. This CDR3 contains 13 residues. V was shortened by 5 bases and J by 1 base, with 8 bases between the two germline ends.

The V gene is TRBV19, the J gene TRBJ1-6; D may be TRBD1 (5 bases). The V end was cut by 7 bases, the J end by 9 bases, with 19 bases between. The CDR3 is made up of 15 amino acids. Germline V lookup: CDR1 LNHDA, CDR2 SQIVND (reference sequence). CDR3 region: CASTHLGGNPSPLHF. The CDR3 DNA reads as TGTGCCAGTACCCACTTGGGGGGAAATCCTTCACCCCTCCACTTT.

The table lists this clone with a few counts. The chain carries TRBV19 and TRBJ1-1; tentatively, D is TRBD1 (5 bases). This CDR3 comprises 15 residues. V lost 6 bases and J 5 bases, leaving 19 bases between the germline ends. Germline-derived CDR1 and CDR2 are LNHDA and SQIVND (reference sequence). The CDR3 loop reads CASRQDLQLGTEAFF. The CDR3 coding sequence is TGTGCCAGTAGACAGGACCTACAACTTGGAACTGAAGCTTTCTTT. The variable domain in full, completed from reference TRBV19 and TRBJ1-1, reads DGGITQSPKYLFRKEGQNVTLSCEQNLNHDAMYWYRQDPGQGLRLIYYSQIVNDFQKGDIAEGYSVSREKKESFPLTVTSAQKNPTAFYLCASRQDLQLGTEAFFGQGTRLTVV.

The chain is built from TRBV6-5 and TRBJ1-2, with D perhaps matching TRBD1 (6 bases). V lost 0 bases to trimming and J lost 1 base, with 12 bases between them. This CDR3 has 16 amino acids. The V gene's germline CDR1 is MNHEY and CDR2 SVGAGI. The CDR3 protein is CASSYSIRGGNYGYTF. CDR3 DNA: TGTGCCAGCAGTTACTCGATCAGGGGTGGTAACTATGGCTACACCTTC.

The chain has TRBV6-2 or TRBV6-3 and TRBJ1-2; TRBD1 matches at 7 bases. The CDR3 is made up of 12 amino acids. Per the germline V gene, CDR1 is MNHEY and CDR2 is SVGEGT. The trim removed 6 bases at V and 7 bases at J, leaving 5 bases unmatched. The CDR3 coding sequence is TGTGCCAGCAGCCAGGGACAGTCTGGCTACACCTTC. It translates to CASSQGQSGYTF.

This clone occurred a few times. The chain uses TRBV5-6 and TRBJ1-6; D is undetermined. CDR3 length: 15 residues. Between the trimmed V and J ends, which lost 2 bases and 7 bases, there was a span of 13 bases. Germline CDR1 reads SGHDT; CDR2 reads YYEEEE. CDR3 bases: TGTGCCAGCAGCTTCGGGGAGGTAGGGAATTCACCCCTCCACTTT. This encodes CASSFGEVGNSPLHF.

The chain couples TRBV19 to TRBJ2-7, with TRBD1 matching 8 bases. Trimming removed 4 bases from V and 1 base from J; junction bases left unmatched: 6. Germline V gives CDR1 LNHDA, CDR2 SQIVND (reference sequence). The CDR3 is 15 residues long. The DNA for the CDR3 is TGTGCCAGTAGTAAAGGACAGGGAGGATCCTACGAGCAGTACTTC. Amino acids: CASSKGQGGSYEQYF.

The J gene is TRBJ2-3, the V gene TRBV7-3; 8 bases are shared with TRBD2. This CDR3 contains 14 residues. The V gene end was trimmed by 5 bases and the J gene end by 9 bases; junction bases not matched to a gene: 10. Germline assignment: CDR1 SGHTA and CDR2 FQGTGA. The chain's CDR3 is CASSENSGVVTQYF. DNA of the CDR3: TGTGCCAGCAGCGAAAATAGCGGGGTGGTAACGCAGTATTTT.

The rearrangement uses TRBV9 and TRBJ1-1; 9 bases line up with TRBD1. This CDR3 has 17 residues. After removal of 4 bases from V and 0 bases from J, the junction contained 10 bases not matched to a gene. CDR1 SGDLS and CDR2 YYNGEE come from the germline V gene. The CDR3 loop reads CASSLSDRGGMNTEAFF. In nucleotides, the CDR3 is TGTGCCAGCAGCCTCTCGGACAGGGGAGGGATGAACACTGAAGCTTTCTTT.

The rearrangement links TRBV6-1 to TRBJ2-4; 12 bases are shared with TRBD1. V was pared by 2 bases and J by 12 bases, with 8 bases of the junction left unmatched. CDR1 is MNHNS, CDR2 SASEGT, per germline. The CDR3 runs to 15 residues. This CDR3 reads CASSEWPGQGASQYF. The DNA for the CDR3 is TGTGCCAGCAGTGAATGGCCGGGACAGGGGGCTTCTCAGTACTTC.

The V and J genes are TRBV6-5 and TRBJ1-6, with no clear D. The V and J ends lost 2 bases and 10 bases respectively, with 9 bases between them. This CDR3 comprises 13 residues. Germline assignment: CDR1 MNHEY and CDR2 SVGAGI. The CDR3 coding sequence is TGTGCCAGCAGTTACAGCTTTCCCTCACCCCTCCACTTT. This sequence encodes CASSYSFPSPLHF.

This clone was seen just once. The chain joins TRBV19 to TRBJ1-1; TRBD1 aligns across 8 bases. This CDR3 comprises 15 residues. V shed 3 bases and J 4 bases; nucleotides not matched to a gene: 7. The germline V gene encodes CDR1 LNHDA and CDR2 SQIVND (reference sequence). The DNA of the CDR3 is TGTGCCAGTAGTATTAGGAGGACAGGGACCACTGAAGCTTTCTTT. Translating it yields CASSIRRTGTTEAFF.

This chain links TRBV7-9 with TRBJ1-1; a possible D gene is TRBD1 (5 bases). The V end was cut by 1 base, the J end by 7 bases, with 13 bases between. Germline V gene lookup returns CDR1 SEHNR and CDR2 FQNEAQ (reference sequence). The CDR3 is 14 residues long. CDR3: CASSLVTGYGEAFF. In nucleotides, the CDR3 is TGTGCCAGCAGCTTAGTAACAGGATACGGTGAAGCTTTCTTT.

This clone was seen only a few times. The chain recombines TRBV5-1 with TRBJ1-4, with TRBD1 as a possible D gene (6 bases). V lost 2 bases, J lost 6 bases, and 14 bases lay in between. The CDR3 is 15 amino acids. Germline-derived CDR1 and CDR2 are SGHRS and YFSETQ. CDR3 DNA sequence: TGCGCCAGCAGCTTTCAGGGGCTAAGGGATGAAAAACTGTTTTTT. It codes for CASSFQGLRDEKLFF.

The chain uses TRBV19 and TRBJ1-6; 8 bases match TRBD1. Germline loops: CDR1 LNHDA, CDR2 SQIVND (reference sequence). With V trimmed by 4 bases and J by 9 bases, 8 bases remained unmatched. This CDR3 comprises 15 residues. Here the CDR3 reads CASSTLGQGFSPLHF. For the CDR3, the DNA is TGTGCCAGTAGTACCCTCGGACAGGGTTTTTCACCCCTCCACTTT.

The chain carries TRBV7-3 and TRBJ2-3; the D is unclear. The germline gives CDR1 SGHTA, CDR2 FQGTGA. The CDR3 covers 15 residues. Trimming cost V 0 bases and J 1 base, with 8 bases left between them. The CDR3 loop is CASSLTSVRTDTQYF. Here the CDR3 DNA reads TGTGCCAGCAGCTTAACCTCCGTCCGCACAGATACGCAGTATTTT.

The genes are TRBV7-9 and TRBJ1-2; the D gene is possibly TRBD1 (6 bases). With 1 base removed from V and 5 bases from J, the gap between germline ends came to 11 bases. Germline V gene data show CDR1 as SEHNR and CDR2 as FQNEAQ (reference sequence). The CDR3 runs 14 residues. This chain's CDR3 is CASSLEAGQYGYTF. The CDR3 DNA sequence: TGTGCCAGCAGCTTAGAAGCCGGACAGTATGGCTACACCTTC.

This chain connects TRBV6-5 to TRBJ2-2; tentative D call: TRBD2 (6 bases). From germline, CDR1 is MNHEY and CDR2 SVGAGI. This CDR3 has 11 residues. Trimming left V 11 bases short and J 5 bases short, with 9 bases between. The CDR3 nucleotides read TGTGCCGGGAGGAGGACCGGGGAGCTGTTTTTT. It specifies CAGRRTGELFF.

This clone appeared once. The chain has TRBV10-3 and TRBJ2-5; possible D gene TRBD2, 6 bases. The CDR3 totals 12 residues. The V gene lost 4 bases and the J gene lost 9 bases, with 12 bases spanning the gap. CDR1 is ENHRY and CDR2 is SYGVKD in the germline V gene. CDR3 sequence reads: CAISGPEGAQYF. The CDR3, as DNA: TGTGCCATCAGTGGACCGGAGGGTGCCCAGTACTTC.

The V gene is TRBV15, the J gene TRBJ2-5; tentative D call: TRBD2 (6 bases). The germline V gene has CDR1 LNHNV and CDR2 YYDKDF (reference sequence). The CDR3 covers 15 residues. Trimming removed 5 bases from V and 3 bases from J, with 16 bases in between. As DNA, the CDR3 is TGTGCCACCAGCGGGGGACTTCTCCTGGAAGAGACCCAGTACTTC. Translating it yields CATSGGLLLEETQYF. Filled out from reference TRBV15 and TRBJ2-5, the complete variable domain reads DAMVIQNPRYQVTQFGKPVTLSCSQTLNHNVMYWYQQKSSQAPKLLFHYYDKDFNNEADTPDNFQSRRPNTSFCFLDIRSPGLGDTAMYLCATSGGLLLEETQYFGPGTRLLVL.

The chain is built from TRBV28 and TRBJ2-1; TRBD2 agrees at 13 bases. J gave up 10 bases and V 7 bases, and 7 bases lay outside the gene matches. This CDR3 is 14 amino acids long. CDR1 and CDR2 from the germline V gene are MDHEN and SYDVKM. The CDR3 is CASKGLAGLGEQFF. DNA of the CDR3: TGTGCCAGCAAGGGACTAGCGGGACTTGGGGAGCAGTTCTTC.

This chain uses TRBV5-6 with TRBJ2-1; 9 positions agree with TRBD1. The CDR3 runs 15 residues. V shed 1 base and J 7 bases; nucleotides not matched to a gene: 6. Germline CDR1 and CDR2: SGHDT and YYEEEE. CDR3 loop: CASSLMTGGWNEQFF. CDR3 DNA: TGTGCCAGCAGCTTGATGACAGGGGGTTGGAATGAGCAGTTCTTC.

This clone has a single count. The V call is TRBV19, the J call TRBJ1-2; D may be TRBD1 (6 bases). The CDR3 consists of 14 residues. CDR1 is LNHDA and CDR2 is SQIVND in the germline V gene (reference sequence). With 2 bases removed from V and 7 bases from J, the gap between germline ends came to 14 bases. As DNA, the CDR3 is TGTGCCAGTAGTATAACACAGGGCGAAAGTGGCTACACCTTC. The encoded protein is CASSITQGESGYTF.